One sample yielded the 19 T cell receptor beta chains listed below, sequenced in a study of Tregs in tolerant kidney transplant recipients. The assay was immunoSEQ multiplex PCR, and TCRdb's table has in-frame clones only and misses some. The sample has fewer than 35,000 clones. This sample comprised CD8+ T cells from blood, obtained before the transplant. Every receptor here comes from a human donor who received a combined kidney and bone marrow transplant.

About this clone: The read stops 3 residues short of the end of the CDR3; the missing end is completed from the germline J gene. The rearrangement joins TRBV7-9 to TRBJ1-1, with D tentatively TRBD1 (6 bases). The CDR3 totals 15 residues. V was shortened by 6 bases and J by 4 bases, with 18 bases between the two germline ends. CDR1 and CDR2 (germline): SEHNR, FQNEAQ (reference sequence). CDR3 residues: CASSPPQGWGTEAFF. The CDR3 DNA, read in part, is TGTGCCAGCAGTCCCCCACAGGGTTGGGGCACTGAA.

Note on this clone: The read gets to within 3 residues of the CDR3 end, and the germline J gene fills in the rest. The rearrangement links TRBV5-1 to TRBJ1-1, with a weak D call TRBD1 (5 bases). This CDR3 contains 14 residues. Trimming removed 4 bases at V and 4 bases at J, with 14 bases between. Germline-derived CDR1 and CDR2 are SGHRS and YFSETQ. The CDR3 loop reads CASSPGEGPTEAFF. The CDR3 DNA, read in part, is TGCGCCAGCAGCCCCGGAGAGGGGCCCACTGAA.

The CDR3 bases that were read are TGTGCCAGCAGCCTAGGACTAGCGGGCCCACTCACAGATACG. Protein: CASSLGLAGPLTDT. The whole CDR3 is CASSLGLAGPLTDTQYF. The rearrangement uses TRBV7-8 and TRBJ2-3, with 11 nucleotides matching TRBD2. The sequence runs out 3 residues before the end of the CDR3; the remainder is reconstructed from the germline J gene. Trimming took 5 bases from V and 2 from J; bases not matched to a gene: 9. Germline-derived CDR1 and CDR2 are SGHVS and FQNEAQ. This CDR3 region has 17 residues.

A word on this clone: The sequenced fragment ends 3 residues before the CDR3 boundary, so the rest is inferred from the germline J gene. The chain recombines TRBV19 with TRBJ2-7; 11 nucleotides agree with TRBD2. Germline CDR1 and CDR2: LNHDA and SQIVND (reference sequence). This CDR3 region has 15 residues. Germline trimming cut 1 base from V and 5 bases from J; bases unmatched to any gene: 4. CDR3 sequence reads: CASSIGTSGSNEQYF. CDR3 DNA (partial): TGTGCCAGTAGTATAGGAACTAGCGGGAGTAACGAG. Supplemented by reference TRBV19 and TRBJ2-7, the full variable domain reads DGGITQSPKYLFRKEGQNVTLSCEQNLNHDAMYWYRQDPGQGLRLIYYSQIVNDFQKGDIAEGYSVSREKKESFPLTVTSAQKNPTAFYLCASSIGTSGSNEQYFGPGTRLTVT.

The covered CDR3 bases are TGTGCCAGCTTAGGCCAGACAGGGTTCACTGAA. This codes for CASLGQTGFTE. The CDR3 reads in full as CASLGQTGFTEAFF. V is TRBV6-2 or TRBV6-3 and J is TRBJ1-1; 7 positions match TRBD1. Read sequence stops 3 residues before the CDR3 end, and the germline J gene provides the missing end. J lost 4 bases, V lost 8 bases, and 10 bases had no gene match. This CDR3 is 14 amino acids long. Germline assignment: CDR1 MNHEY and CDR2 SVGEGT.

For this clone: The CDR3 extends 3 residues past the end of the read, so its final part is completed from the germline J gene. The rearrangement joins TRBV7-6 to TRBJ1-1; 7 nucleotides line up with TRBD1. The CDR3 sequence is 13 residues long. Germline V gene sequence: CDR1 SGHVS, CDR2 FNYEAQ. Unmatched junction bases numbered 4, after V lost 3 bases and J lost 6 bases. The CDR3: CASSFRQGAEAFF. The part of the CDR3 DNA that was read is TGTGCCAGCAGCTTTAGACAGGGCGCTGAA.

Notes on this clone: The observed sequence ends 3 residues before the CDR3 terminus, with the missing tail filled in from the germline J gene. The chain combines TRBV29-1 with TRBJ1-3; the D gene is possibly TRBD1 (5 bases). Germline V gene sequence: CDR1 SQVTM, CDR2 ANQGSEA. This CDR3 contains 14 residues. Trimming shortened V by 7 bases and J by 0 bases, and 13 bases separated the two germline ends. The CDR3 loop is CSASGGNSGNTIYF. The covered CDR3 bases are TGCAGCGCCAGCGGGGGAAACTCTGGAAACACC. The full variable domain, its missing parts supplied by reference TRBV29-1 and TRBJ1-3, is SAVISQKPSRDICQRGTSLTIQCQVDSQVTMMFWYRQQPGQSLTLIATANQGSEATYESGFVIDKFPISRPNLTFSTLTVSNMSPEDSSIYLCSASGGNSGNTIYFGEGSWLTVV.

Note on this clone: The read stops 3 residues short of the end of the CDR3; the missing end is completed from the germline J gene. This chain links TRBV2 with TRBJ2-5; 8 bases agree with TRBD1. J was trimmed by 2 bases and V by 1 base; bases with no gene match: 3. Per the germline V gene, CDR1 is SNHLY and CDR2 is FYNNEI. This CDR3 comprises 15 residues. The CDR3 sequence: CASSEGGTGQETQYF. The CDR3 DNA, read in part, is TGTGCCAGCAGTGAAGGAGGGACAGGACAAGAGACC.

As regards this clone: With the read ending 3 residues before the CDR3 end, the germline J gene is used to fill in that end. The chain has TRBV7-9 and TRBJ2-2, with TRBD1 identical over 7 bases. Germline-derived CDR1 and CDR2 are SEHNR and FQNEAQ (reference sequence). V was pared by 5 bases and J by 4 bases, with 7 bases of the junction left unmatched. The CDR3 runs 15 residues. CDR3 DNA (partial): TGTGCCAGCAGCCCCTCGACAGGGTCCACCGGGGAG. Translation gives CASSPSTGSTGE. The whole CDR3 protein is CASSPSTGSTGELFF.

Comments on this clone: The read ends 3 residues shy of where the CDR3 ends; the end is completed using the germline J gene. V gene TRBV12-3 or TRBV12-4 combines with J gene TRBJ2-7; D uncertain. V was clipped by 3 bases and J by 0 bases, with 9 bases between them. This CDR3 contains 14 residues. Partial CDR3 DNA: TGTGCCAGCAGTTTGGGCAGGAGCTCCTACGAG. This codes for CASSLGRSSYE. The full CDR3 is CASSLGRSSYEQYF.

With regard to this clone: The CDR3 is cut off 3 residues early in the read; its end comes from the germline J gene. This chain connects TRBV7-6 to TRBJ2-7; 7 nucleotides agree with TRBD1. Germline CDR1 SGHVS, CDR2 FNYEAQ. J was trimmed by 0 bases and V by 5 bases; bases with no gene match: 4. The CDR3 is made up of 14 amino acids. CDR3 amino acids: CASSPRDSSYEQYF. Incomplete CDR3 DNA: TGTGCCAGCAGCCCAAGGGACAGCTCCTACGAG.

On this clone itself: The observed sequence ends 3 residues before the CDR3 terminus, with the missing tail filled in from the germline J gene. This rearrangement joins TRBV10-3 to TRBJ2-7; maybe TRBD2 (6 bases). Trimming shortened V by 8 bases and J by 5 bases, and 13 bases separated the two germline ends. CDR1 and CDR2 from the germline V gene are ENHRY and SYGVKD. The CDR3 covers 12 residues. The DNA read from the CDR3 is TGTGCCATCGGGGCGGGGATCCACGAG. It codes for CAIGAGIHE. The entire CDR3 protein reads CAIGAGIHEQYF.

A word on this clone: The CDR3 extends 3 residues past the end of the read, so its final part is completed from the germline J gene. The V and J genes are TRBV7-9 and TRBJ2-2; 9 bases agree with TRBD2. The CDR3 runs to 15 residues. Trimming took 1 base from V and 3 from J; bases not matched to a gene: 0. Looked up from germline, CDR1 is SEHNR and CDR2 is FQNEAQ (reference sequence). This CDR3 is CASSLVAGDTGELFF. The sequenced part of the CDR3 DNA is TGTGCCAGCAGCTTAGTAGCGGGGGACACCGGGGAG.

Of note for this clone: The read terminates 3 residues ahead of where the CDR3 ends, so the germline J gene completes it. The chain employs TRBV11-2 and TRBJ1-1; D ambiguous. CDR1 is SGHAT, CDR2 FQNNGV, per germline. CDR3 size: 13 residues. Between the trimmed V and J ends, which lost 1 base and 3 bases, there was a span of 6 bases. The CDR3 sequence is CASSLGADTEAFF. CDR3 DNA, as far as it was read: TGTGCCAGCAGCTTAGGAGCCGACACTGAA.

On this clone: The read terminates 3 residues ahead of where the CDR3 ends, so the germline J gene completes it. The chain employs TRBV19 and TRBJ1-1; TRBD1 matches 7 bases. With 4 bases clipped from V and 2 bases from J, the junction kept 13 bases outside the gene matches. The V gene's germline CDR1 is LNHDA and CDR2 SQIVND (reference sequence). The length of the CDR3 is 17 residues. CDR3 region: CASSTTLLGTANTEAFF. Partial CDR3 DNA: TGTGCCAGTAGTACAACGCTGTTGGGGACAGCAAACACTGAA.

Turning to this clone: Read data end 3 residues before the CDR3 end; the end is taken from the germline J gene. The rearrangement links TRBV18 to TRBJ2-1; perhaps TRBD1 as D (6 bases). The germline V and J ends were trimmed by 0 bases and 8 bases, with 11 bases remaining between them. Germline V lookup: CDR1 KGHSH, CDR2 LQKENI. This CDR3 comprises 14 residues. The CDR3 DNA, read in part, is TGTGCCAGCTCACCACCGGCACAGGGTTATGAG. This translates into CASSPPAQGYE. The entire CDR3 sequence reads CASSPPAQGYEQFF.

As regards this clone: The read is 3 residues too short to cover the CDR3 end, so that end is filled in from the germline J gene. J is TRBJ1-1 and V is TRBV2; TRBD1 matches at 7 bases. Germline trimming cut 11 bases from V and 6 bases from J; bases unmatched to any gene: 12. The CDR3 is 13 amino acids. Germline values: CDR1 SNHLY, CDR2 FYNNEI. CDR3 in amino acids: CAEVGRGFAEAFF. CDR3 DNA (partial): TGTGCCGAGGTTGGCAGGGGGTTCGCTGAA.

On this clone itself: Read sequence stops 3 residues before the CDR3 end, and the germline J gene provides the missing end. The V gene is TRBV19, the J gene TRBJ2-3; weak D call: TRBD2 (5 bases). The germline CDR1 and CDR2 sequences are LNHDA and SQIVND (reference sequence). This CDR3 region has 15 residues. Between the trimmed V and J ends, which lost 3 bases and 0 bases, there was a span of 10 bases. The part of the CDR3 DNA that was read is TGTGCCAGTAGTATTACACCGGGGAGCACAGATACG. Translated: CASSITPGSTDT. The entire CDR3 protein reads CASSITPGSTDTQYF.

A word on this clone: The observed sequence ends 3 residues before the CDR3 terminus, with the missing tail filled in from the germline J gene. This sequence joins TRBV5-1 and TRBJ2-1, with 10 bases fitting TRBD2. The CDR3 has 17 residues. V shed 4 bases, J shed 5 bases, and the junction held 12 bases outside the gene matches. Germline assignment: CDR1 SGHRS and CDR2 YFSETQ. This CDR3 is CASSPKASGSFDNEQFF. CDR3 DNA, as far as it was read: TGCGCCAGCAGCCCTAAGGCTAGCGGGAGTTTCGACAATGAG. Complete variable domain (other parts from reference TRBV5-1 and TRBJ2-1): KAGVTQTPRYLIKTRGQQVTLSCSPISGHRSVSWYQQTPGQGLQFLFEYFSETQRNKGNFPGRFSGRQFSNSRSEMNVSTLELGDSALYLCASSPKASGSFDNEQFFGPGTRLTVL.